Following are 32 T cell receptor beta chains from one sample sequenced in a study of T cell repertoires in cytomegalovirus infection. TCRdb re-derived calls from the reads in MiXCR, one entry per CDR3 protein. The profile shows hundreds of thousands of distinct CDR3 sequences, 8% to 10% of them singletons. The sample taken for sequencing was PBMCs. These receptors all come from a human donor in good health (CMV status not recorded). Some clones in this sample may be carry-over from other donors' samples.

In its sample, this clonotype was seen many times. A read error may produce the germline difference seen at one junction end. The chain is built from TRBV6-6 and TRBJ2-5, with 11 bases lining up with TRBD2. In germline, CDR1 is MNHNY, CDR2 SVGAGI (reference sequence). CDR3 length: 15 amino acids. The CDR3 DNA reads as TGTGCCAGCAGTTATACTTCTAGCGGGGGGTCCGCCGGGAACTTC. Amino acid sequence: CASSYTSSGGSAGNF.

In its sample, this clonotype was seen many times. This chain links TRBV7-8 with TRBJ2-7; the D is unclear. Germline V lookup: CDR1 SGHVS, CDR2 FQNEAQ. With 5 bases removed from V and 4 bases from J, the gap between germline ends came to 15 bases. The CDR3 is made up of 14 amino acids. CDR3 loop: CASSQSERSYEQYV. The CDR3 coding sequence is TGTGCCAGCAGCCAGAGTGAACGCTCGTACGAGCAGTACGTC.

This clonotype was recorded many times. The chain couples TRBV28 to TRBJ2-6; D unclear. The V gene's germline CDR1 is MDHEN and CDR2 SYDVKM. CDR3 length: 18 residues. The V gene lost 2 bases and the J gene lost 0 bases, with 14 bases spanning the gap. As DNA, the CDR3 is TGTGCCAGCAGTTTAGGGTGGCAGTATACCTCTGGGGCCAACGTCCTGACTTTC. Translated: CASSLGWQYTSGANVLTF.

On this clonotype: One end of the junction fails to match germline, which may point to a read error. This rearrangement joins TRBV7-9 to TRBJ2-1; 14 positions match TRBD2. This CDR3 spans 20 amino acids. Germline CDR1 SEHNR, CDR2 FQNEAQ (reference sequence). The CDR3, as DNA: TGTGCCAGCAGCTTTCCGACTAGCGGGGGGGATACGAGCTCCTACGATGAGCAGTTCTTC. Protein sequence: CASSFPTSGGDTSSYDEQFF.

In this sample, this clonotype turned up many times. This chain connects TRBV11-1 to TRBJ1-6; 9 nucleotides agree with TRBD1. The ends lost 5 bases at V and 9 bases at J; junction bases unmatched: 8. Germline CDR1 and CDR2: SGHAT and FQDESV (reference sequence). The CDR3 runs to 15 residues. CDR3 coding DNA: TGTGCCAGCAGCGAAAACGGACAGGGGTTTTCACCCCTCCACTTT. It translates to CASSENGQGFSPLHF.

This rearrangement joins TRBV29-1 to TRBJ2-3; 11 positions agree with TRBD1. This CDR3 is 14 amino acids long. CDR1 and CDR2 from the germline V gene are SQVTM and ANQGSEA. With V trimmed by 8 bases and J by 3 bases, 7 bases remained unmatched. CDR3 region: CSLEGQGVTDTQYF. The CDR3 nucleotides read TGCAGCCTAGAGGGACAGGGGGTTACAGATACGCAGTATTTT.

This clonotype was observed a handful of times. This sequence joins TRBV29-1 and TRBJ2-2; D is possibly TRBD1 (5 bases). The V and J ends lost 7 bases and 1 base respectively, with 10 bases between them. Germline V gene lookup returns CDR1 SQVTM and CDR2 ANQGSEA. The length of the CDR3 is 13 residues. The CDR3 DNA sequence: TGCAGCGCCGACCAGGGGAACACCGGGGAGCTGTTTTTT. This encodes CSADQGNTGELFF.

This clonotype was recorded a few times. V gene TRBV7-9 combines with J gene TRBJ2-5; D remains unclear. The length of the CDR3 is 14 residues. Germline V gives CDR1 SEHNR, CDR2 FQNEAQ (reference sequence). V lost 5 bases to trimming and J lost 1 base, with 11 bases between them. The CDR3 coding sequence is TGTGCCAGCAGCCAAGCGCCCTTCCAAGAGACCCAGTACTTC. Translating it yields CASSQAPFQETQYF.

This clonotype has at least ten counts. In DNA form, the CDR3 reads TGTGCCAGCAGCTCACCCGGCTTAGACAGCATGAACACTGAAGCTTTCTTT. Translating it yields CASSSPGLDSMNTEAFF. V usage is TRBV5-4 and J usage is TRBJ1-1; possibly TRBD1 for D (5 bases). CDR1 and CDR2 from the germline V gene are SGHNT and YYREEE (reference sequence). Trimming took off 3 bases at V and 0 bases at J, with 18 bases between the two ends. The CDR3 has 17 amino acids.

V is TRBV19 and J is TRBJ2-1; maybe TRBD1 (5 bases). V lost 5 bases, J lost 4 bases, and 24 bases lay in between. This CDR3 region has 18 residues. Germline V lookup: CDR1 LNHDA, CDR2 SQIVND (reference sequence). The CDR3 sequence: CASSLNPQGLLLYNEQFF. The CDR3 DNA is TGTGCCAGTAGTTTAAACCCCCAGGGCCTCCTCTTATACAATGAGCAGTTCTTC.

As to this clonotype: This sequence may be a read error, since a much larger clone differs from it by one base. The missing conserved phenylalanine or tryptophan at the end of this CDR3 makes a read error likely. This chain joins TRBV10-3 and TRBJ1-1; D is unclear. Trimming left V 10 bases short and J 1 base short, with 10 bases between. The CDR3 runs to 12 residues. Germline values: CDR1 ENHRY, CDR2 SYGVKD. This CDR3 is CATAYGNTEAFL. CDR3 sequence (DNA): TGTGCCACCGCATATGGGAACACTGAAGCTTTCTTA.

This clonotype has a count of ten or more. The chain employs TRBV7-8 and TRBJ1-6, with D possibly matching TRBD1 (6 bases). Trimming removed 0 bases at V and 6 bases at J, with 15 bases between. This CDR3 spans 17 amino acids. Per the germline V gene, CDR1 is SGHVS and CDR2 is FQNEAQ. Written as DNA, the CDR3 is TGTGCCAGCAGCTTAGCACCATTGACAGGCACTAATTCACCCCTCCACTTT. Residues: CASSLAPLTGTNSPLHF.

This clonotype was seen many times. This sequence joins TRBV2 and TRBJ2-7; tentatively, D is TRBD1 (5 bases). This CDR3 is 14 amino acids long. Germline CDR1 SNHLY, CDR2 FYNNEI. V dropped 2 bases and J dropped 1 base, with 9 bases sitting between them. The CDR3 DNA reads TGTGCCAGCAGTGAAACGCAGGGATCCTACGAGCAGTACTTC. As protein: CASSETQGSYEQYF. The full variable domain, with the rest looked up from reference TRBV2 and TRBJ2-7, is EPEVTQTPSHQVTQMGQEVILRCVPISNHLYFYWYRQILGQKVEFLVSFYNNEISEKSEIFDDQFSVERPDGSNFTLKIRSTKLEDSAMYFCASSETQGSYEQYFGPGTRLTVT.

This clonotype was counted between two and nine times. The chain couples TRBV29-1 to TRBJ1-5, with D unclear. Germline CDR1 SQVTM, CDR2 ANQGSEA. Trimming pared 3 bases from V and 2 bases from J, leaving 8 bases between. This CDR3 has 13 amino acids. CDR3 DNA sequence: TGCAGCGTTGATACGGGAGGCAATCAGCCCCAGCATTTT. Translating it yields CSVDTGGNQPQHF.

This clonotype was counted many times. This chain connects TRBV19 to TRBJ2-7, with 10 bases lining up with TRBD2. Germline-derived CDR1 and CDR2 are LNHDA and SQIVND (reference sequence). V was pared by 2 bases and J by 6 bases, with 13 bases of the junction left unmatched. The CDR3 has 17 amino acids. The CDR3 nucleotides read TGTGCCAGTAGTATACAAAAAATGGGACTAGCGCCTTTCGAGCAGTACGTC. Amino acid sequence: CASSIQKMGLAPFEQYV.

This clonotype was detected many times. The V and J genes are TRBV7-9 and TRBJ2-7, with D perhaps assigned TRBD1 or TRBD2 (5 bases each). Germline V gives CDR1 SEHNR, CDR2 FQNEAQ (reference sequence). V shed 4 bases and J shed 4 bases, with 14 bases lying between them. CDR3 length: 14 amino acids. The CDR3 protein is CASSYYPGGYEQYF. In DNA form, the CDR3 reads TGTGCCAGCAGCTACTACCCTGGGGGATACGAGCAGTACTTC.

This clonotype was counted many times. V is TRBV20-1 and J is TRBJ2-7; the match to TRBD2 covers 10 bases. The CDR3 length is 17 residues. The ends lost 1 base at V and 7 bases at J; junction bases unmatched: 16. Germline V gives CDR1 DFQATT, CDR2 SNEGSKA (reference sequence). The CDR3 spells CSARVYPQRGGAREQYV. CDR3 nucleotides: TGCAGTGCTAGAGTCTACCCCCAGCGGGGGGGCGCTCGAGAGCAGTACGTC.

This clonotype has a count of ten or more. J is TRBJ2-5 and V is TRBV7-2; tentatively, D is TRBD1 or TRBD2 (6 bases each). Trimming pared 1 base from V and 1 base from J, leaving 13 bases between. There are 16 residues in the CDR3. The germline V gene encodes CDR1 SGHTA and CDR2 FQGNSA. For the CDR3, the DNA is TGTGCCAGCAGCTTAGGACAGGTGGGAGGCCAAGAGACCCAGTACTTC. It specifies CASSLGQVGGQETQYF.

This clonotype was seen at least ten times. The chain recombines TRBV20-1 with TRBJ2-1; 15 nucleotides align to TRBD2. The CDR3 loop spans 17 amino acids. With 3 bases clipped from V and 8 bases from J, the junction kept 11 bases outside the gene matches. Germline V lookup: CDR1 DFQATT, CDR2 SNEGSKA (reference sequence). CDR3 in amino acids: CSASGGLAGGSLYEQFF. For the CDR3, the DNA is TGCAGTGCTAGCGGCGGACTAGCGGGGGGGTCGCTCTATGAGCAGTTCTTC.

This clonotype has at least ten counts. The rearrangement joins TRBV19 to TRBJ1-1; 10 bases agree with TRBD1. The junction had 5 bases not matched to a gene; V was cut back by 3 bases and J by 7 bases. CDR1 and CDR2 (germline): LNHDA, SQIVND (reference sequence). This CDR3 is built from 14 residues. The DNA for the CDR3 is TGTGCCAGTAGTATGGGACAGGGGATAGGTGAAGCTTTCTTT. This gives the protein CASSMGQGIGEAFF. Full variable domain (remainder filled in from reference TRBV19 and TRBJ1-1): DGGITQSPKYLFRKEGQNVTLSCEQNLNHDAMYWYRQDPGQGLRLIYYSQIVNDFQKGDIAEGYSVSREKKESFPLTVTSAQKNPTAFYLCASSMGQGIGEAFFGQGTRLTVV.

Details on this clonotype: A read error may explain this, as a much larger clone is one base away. CDR3: CASSWDSSSGELIF. For the CDR3, the DNA is TGCGCCAGCAGCTGGGACTCGTCCAGCGGGGAGCTGATTTTT. The chain employs TRBV5-1 and TRBJ2-2, with 7 nucleotides matching TRBD2. The germline CDR1 and CDR2 sequences are SGHRS and YFSETQ. The CDR3 sequence is 14 residues long.

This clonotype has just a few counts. CDR3 DNA: TGTGCCAGCAGTTTGGTGGCCTCACCCCTCCACTTT. Amino acids: CASSLVASPLHF. The V and J genes are TRBV12-3 or TRBV12-4 and TRBJ1-6; D remains ambiguous. The germline V and J ends were trimmed by 3 bases and 10 bases, with 7 bases remaining between them. CDR3 length equals 12 residues.

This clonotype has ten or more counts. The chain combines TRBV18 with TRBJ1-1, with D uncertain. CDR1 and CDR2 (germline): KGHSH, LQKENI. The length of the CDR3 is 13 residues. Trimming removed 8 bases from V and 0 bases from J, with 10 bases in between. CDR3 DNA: TGTGCCAGCGCCCGTGACTTGAACACTGAAGCTTTCTTT. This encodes CASARDLNTEAFF.

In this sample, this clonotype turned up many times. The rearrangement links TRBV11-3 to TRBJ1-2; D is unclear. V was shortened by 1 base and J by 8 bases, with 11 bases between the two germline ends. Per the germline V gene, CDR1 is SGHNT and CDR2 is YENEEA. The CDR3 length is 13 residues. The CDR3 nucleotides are TGTGCCAGCAGCTTAGTAGCCGGCCGCGGCTACACCTTC. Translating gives CASSLVAGRGYTF.

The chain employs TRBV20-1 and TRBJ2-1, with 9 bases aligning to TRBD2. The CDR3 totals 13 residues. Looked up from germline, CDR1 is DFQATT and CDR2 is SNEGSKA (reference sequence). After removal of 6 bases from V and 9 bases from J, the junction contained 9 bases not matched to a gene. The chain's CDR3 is CSAPPAGGLEQFF. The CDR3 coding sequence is TGCAGTGCCCCCCCAGCGGGGGGCCTTGAGCAGTTCTTC.

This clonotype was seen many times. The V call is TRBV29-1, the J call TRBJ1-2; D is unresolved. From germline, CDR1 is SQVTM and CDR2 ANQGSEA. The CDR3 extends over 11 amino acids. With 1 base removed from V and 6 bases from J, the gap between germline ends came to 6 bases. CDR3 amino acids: CSVEGGNGYTF. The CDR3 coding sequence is TGCAGCGTTGAAGGAGGGAATGGCTACACCTTC. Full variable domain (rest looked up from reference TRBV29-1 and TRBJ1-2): SAVISQKPSRDICQRGTSLTIQCQVDSQVTMMFWYRQQPGQSLTLIATANQGSEATYESGFVIDKFPISRPNLTFSTLTVSNMSPEDSSIYLCSVEGGNGYTFGSGTRLTVV.

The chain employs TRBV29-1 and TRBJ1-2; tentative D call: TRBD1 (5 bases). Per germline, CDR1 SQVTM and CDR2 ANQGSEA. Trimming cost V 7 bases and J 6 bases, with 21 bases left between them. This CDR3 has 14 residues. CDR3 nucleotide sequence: TGCAGCGACAGAAATCTTGAAAGGGGAGATGGCTACACCTTC. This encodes CSDRNLERGDGYTF.

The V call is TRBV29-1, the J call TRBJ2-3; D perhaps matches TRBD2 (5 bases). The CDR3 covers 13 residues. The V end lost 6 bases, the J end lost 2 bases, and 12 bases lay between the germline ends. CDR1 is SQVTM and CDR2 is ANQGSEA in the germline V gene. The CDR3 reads CSVCARVTDTQYF. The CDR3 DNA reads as TGCAGCGTGTGTGCGAGGGTCACAGATACGCAGTATTTT.

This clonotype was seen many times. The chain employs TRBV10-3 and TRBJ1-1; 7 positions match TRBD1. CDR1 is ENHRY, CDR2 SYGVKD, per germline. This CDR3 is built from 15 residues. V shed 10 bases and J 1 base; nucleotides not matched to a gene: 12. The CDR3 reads CATAGQGGSNTEAFF. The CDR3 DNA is TGTGCCACCGCTGGGCAGGGGGGGTCGAACACTGAAGCTTTCTTT.

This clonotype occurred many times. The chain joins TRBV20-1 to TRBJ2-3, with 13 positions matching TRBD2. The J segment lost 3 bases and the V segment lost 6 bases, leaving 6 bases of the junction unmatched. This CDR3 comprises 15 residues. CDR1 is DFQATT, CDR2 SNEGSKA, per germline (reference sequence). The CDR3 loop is CSATWTSGGTDTQYF. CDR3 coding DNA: TGCAGTGCAACCTGGACTAGCGGGGGAACAGATACGCAGTATTTT.

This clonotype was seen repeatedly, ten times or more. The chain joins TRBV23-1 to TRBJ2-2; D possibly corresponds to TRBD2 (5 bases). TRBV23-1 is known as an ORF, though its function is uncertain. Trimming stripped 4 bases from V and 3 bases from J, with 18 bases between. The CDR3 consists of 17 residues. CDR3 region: CASSLRDPSSDTGELFF. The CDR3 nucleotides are TGCGCCAGCAGTCTTCGGGATCCGAGTAGTGACACCGGGGAGCTGTTTTTT.

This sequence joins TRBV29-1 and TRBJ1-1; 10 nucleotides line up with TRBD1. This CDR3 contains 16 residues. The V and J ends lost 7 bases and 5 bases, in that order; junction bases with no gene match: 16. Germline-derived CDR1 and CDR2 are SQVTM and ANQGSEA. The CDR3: CSALRDRGGGWTEAFF. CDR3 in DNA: TGCAGCGCCCTTCGGGACAGGGGAGGTGGTTGGACTGAAGCTTTCTTT.